This T cell receptor (beta chain) came from a study of shared clonotypes between healthy human individuals. Researchers drew on about 90 million PBMCs for genomic DNA from unsorted samples. On ten immunoSEQ deep assay plates, unsorted PBMC DNA was sequenced. TCRdb's table, derived via immunoSEQ multiplex PCR, lists solely in-frame clones and lacks some. The sample has 450,000 or so clones; approximately 77% are singletons. V was cut by 11 bases and J by 1 base, with 11 bases left in between. The germline V gene has CDR1 MNHEY and CDR2 SVGAGI. The CDR3 is 12 residues long. V and J are TRBV6-5 and TRBJ1-1; D is perhaps TRBD1 (5 bases). The sample comprised PBMCs. This clonotype was sampled from a woman in her 40s in good health. Some clones in this sample may be carry-over from other donors' samples. The CDR3 region is CADRDPNTEAFF. For the CDR3, the DNA is TGTGCCGACCGGGACCCGAACACTGAAGCTTTCTTT.